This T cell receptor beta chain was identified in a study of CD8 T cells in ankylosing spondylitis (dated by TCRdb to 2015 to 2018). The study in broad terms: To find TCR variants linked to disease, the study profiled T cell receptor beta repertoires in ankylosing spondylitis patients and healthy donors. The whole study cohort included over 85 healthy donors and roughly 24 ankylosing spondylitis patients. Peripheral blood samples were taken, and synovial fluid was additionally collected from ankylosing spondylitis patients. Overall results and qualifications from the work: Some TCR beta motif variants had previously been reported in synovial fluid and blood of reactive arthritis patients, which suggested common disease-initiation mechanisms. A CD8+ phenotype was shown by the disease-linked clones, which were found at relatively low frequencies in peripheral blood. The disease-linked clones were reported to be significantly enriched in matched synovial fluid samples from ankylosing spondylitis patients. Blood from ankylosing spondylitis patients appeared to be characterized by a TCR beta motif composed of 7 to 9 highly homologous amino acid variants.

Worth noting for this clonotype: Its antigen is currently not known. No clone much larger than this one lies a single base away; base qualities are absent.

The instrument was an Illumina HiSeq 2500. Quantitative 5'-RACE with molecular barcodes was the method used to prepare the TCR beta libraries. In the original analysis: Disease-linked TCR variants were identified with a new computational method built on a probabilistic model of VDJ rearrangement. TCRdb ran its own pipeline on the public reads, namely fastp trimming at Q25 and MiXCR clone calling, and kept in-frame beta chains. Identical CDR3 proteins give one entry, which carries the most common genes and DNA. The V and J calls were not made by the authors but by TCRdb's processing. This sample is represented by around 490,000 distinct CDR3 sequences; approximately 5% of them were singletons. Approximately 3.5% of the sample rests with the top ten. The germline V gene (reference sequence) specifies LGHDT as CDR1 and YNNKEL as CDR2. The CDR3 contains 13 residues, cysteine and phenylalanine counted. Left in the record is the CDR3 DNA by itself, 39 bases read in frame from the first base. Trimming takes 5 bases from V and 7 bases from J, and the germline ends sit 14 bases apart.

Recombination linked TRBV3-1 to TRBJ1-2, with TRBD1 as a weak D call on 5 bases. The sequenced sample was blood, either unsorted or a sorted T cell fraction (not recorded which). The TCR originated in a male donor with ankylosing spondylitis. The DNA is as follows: TGTGCCAGCAGCTCGCGGGACGGTATTGGCTACACCTTC. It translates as CASSSRDGIGYTF.